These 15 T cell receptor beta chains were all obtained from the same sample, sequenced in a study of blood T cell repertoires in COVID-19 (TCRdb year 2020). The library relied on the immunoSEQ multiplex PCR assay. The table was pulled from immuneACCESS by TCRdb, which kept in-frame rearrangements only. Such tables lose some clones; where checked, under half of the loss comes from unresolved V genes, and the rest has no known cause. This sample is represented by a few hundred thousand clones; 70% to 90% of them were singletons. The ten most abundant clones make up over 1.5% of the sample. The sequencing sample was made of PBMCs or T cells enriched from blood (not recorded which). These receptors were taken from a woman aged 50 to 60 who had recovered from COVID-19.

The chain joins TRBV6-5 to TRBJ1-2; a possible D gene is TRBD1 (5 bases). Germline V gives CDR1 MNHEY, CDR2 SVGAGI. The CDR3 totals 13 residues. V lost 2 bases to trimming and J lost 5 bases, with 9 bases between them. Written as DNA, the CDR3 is TGTGCCAGCAGTTACGGCAGGGATTATGGCTACACCTTC. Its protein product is CASSYGRDYGYTF.

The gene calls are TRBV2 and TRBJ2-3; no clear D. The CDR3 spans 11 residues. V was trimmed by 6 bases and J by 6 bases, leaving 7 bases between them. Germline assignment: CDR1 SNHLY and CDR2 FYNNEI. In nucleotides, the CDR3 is TGTGCCAGCAGCCCCCGGGATACGCAGTATTTT. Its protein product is CASSPRDTQYF.

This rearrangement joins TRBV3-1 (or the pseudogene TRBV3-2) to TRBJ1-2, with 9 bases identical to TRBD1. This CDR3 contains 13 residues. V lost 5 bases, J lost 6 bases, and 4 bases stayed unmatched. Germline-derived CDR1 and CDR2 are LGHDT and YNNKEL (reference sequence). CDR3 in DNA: TGTGCCAGCAGCTTTACAGGGGGCAATGGCTACACCTTC. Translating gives CASSFTGGNGYTF.

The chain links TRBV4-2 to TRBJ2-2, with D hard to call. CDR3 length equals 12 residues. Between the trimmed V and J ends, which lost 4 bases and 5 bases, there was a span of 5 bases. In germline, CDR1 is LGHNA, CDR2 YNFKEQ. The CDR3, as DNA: TGTGCCAGCAGCCCTCCTACCGGGGAGCTGTTTTTT. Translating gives CASSPPTGELFF.

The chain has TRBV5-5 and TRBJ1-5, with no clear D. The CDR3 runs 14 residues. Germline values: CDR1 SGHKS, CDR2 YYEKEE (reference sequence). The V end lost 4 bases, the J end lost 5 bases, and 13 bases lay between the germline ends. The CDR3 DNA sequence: TGTGCCAGCAGCACAGATTGGGTAGATCAGCCCCAGCATTTT. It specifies CASSTDWVDQPQHF.

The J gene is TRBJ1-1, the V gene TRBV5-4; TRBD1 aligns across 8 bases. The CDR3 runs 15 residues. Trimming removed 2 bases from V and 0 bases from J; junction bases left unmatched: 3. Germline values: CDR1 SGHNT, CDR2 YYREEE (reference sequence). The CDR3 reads CASSFEQGVNTEAFF. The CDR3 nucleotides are TGTGCCAGCAGCTTCGAACAGGGGGTGAACACTGAAGCTTTCTTT.

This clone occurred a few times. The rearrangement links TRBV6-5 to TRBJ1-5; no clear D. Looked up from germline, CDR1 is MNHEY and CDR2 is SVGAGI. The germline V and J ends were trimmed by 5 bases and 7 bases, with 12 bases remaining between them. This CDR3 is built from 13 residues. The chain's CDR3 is CASSIAGGQPQHF. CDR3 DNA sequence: TGTGCCAGCAGTATAGCGGGAGGGCAGCCCCAGCATTTT.

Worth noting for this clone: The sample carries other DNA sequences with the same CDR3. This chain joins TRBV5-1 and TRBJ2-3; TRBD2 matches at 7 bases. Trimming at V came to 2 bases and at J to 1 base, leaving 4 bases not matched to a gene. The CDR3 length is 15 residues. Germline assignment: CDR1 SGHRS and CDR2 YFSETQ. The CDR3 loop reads CASSFGGRGTDTQYF. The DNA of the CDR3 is TGCGCCAGCAGCTTCGGCGGGAGAGGCACAGATACGCAGTATTTT.

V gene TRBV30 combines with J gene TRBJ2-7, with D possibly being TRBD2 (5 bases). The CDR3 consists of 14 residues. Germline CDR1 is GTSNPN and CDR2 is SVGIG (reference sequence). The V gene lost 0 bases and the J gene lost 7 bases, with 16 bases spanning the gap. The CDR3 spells CAWSVGGSINEQYF. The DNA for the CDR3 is TGTGCCTGGAGTGTCGGAGGCTCCATAAATGAGCAGTACTTC.

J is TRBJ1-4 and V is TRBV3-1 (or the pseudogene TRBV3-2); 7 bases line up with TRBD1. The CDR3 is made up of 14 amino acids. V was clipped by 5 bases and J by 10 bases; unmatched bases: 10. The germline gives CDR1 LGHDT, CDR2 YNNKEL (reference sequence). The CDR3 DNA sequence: TGTGCCAGCAGCACCCCGGGACAGTTTGTAAAACTGTTTTTT. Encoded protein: CASSTPGQFVKLFF.

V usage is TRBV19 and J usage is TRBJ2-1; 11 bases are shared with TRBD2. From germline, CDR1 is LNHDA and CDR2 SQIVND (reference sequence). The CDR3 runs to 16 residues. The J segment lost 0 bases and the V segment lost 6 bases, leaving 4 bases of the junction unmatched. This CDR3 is CASRDSGRASYNEQFF. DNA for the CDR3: TGTGCCAGTAGGGATAGCGGGAGGGCCTCCTACAATGAGCAGTTCTTC.

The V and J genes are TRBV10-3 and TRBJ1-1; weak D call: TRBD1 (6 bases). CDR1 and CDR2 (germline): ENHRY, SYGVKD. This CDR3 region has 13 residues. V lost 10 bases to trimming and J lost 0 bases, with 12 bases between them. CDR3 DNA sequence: TGTGCCACTTTGGACAGATTGAACACTGAAGCTTTCTTT. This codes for CATLDRLNTEAFF.

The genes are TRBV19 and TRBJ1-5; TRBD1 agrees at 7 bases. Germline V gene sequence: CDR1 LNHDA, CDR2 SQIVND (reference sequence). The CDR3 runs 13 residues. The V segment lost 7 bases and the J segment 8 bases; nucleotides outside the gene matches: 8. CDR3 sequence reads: CASTPTGFEPQHF. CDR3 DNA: TGTGCCAGTACCCCGACAGGGTTTGAGCCCCAGCATTTT. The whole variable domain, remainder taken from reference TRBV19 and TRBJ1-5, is DGGITQSPKYLFRKEGQNVTLSCEQNLNHDAMYWYRQDPGQGLRLIYYSQIVNDFQKGDIAEGYSVSREKKESFPLTVTSAQKNPTAFYLCASTPTGFEPQHFGDGTRLSIL.

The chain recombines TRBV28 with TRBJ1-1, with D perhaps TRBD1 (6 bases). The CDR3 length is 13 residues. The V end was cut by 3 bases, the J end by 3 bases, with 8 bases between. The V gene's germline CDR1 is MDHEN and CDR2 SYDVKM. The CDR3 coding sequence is TGTGCCAGCAGTTTCGACAGGTACACTGAAGCTTTCTTT. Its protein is CASSFDRYTEAFF.

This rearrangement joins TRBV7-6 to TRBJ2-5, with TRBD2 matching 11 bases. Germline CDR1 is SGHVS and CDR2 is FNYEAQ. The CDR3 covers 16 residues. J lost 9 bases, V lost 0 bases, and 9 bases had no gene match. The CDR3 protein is CASSLAGLLAGEAQYF. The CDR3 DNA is TGTGCCAGCAGCTTAGCGGGTCTACTAGCGGGGGAGGCCCAGTACTTC.